These 13 T cell receptor beta chains were all obtained from the same sample, sequenced in a study of T cell changes during pregnancy in multiple sclerosis (dated by TCRdb to the late 2010s). The method behind the library was the immunoSEQ multiplex PCR assay. TCRdb took this table from immuneACCESS and kept in-frame rearrangements with V and J called. Such tables lack part of the clones; where checked against another copy, unresolved V genes explain under half of the gap, and the rest is unexplained. The sample profile shows some 100,000 clones; more than 90% of them were found once. Of the sample, 0.95% to 1.5% falls within the top ten clones. The sequencing here drew on peripheral blood, taken in the second trimester of pregnancy. These receptor sequences come from a female donor with multiple sclerosis, enrolled in a pregnancy study.

The chain recombines TRBV7-9 with TRBJ2-3; TRBD2 is a possible D gene (5 bases). The V gene's germline CDR1 is SEHNR and CDR2 FQNEAQ (reference sequence). Deletions cut 4 bases from V and 6 bases from J, with 14 bases between. The CDR3 consists of 14 residues. The CDR3: CASSSSAGMDTQYF. DNA of the CDR3: TGTGCCAGCAGCTCCAGCGCGGGCATGGATACGCAGTATTTT.

V usage is TRBV9 and J usage is TRBJ2-7; TRBD2 matches at 8 bases. From germline, CDR1 is SGDLS and CDR2 YYNGEE. The J segment lost 0 bases and the V segment lost 4 bases, leaving 6 bases of the junction unmatched. The CDR3 length is 15 residues. The CDR3 nucleotides are TGTGCCAGCAGCCCACGGGAGGGCTTCTCCTACGAGCAGTACTTC. It is translated as CASSPREGFSYEQYF. Together with reference TRBV9 and TRBJ2-7, the CDR3 gives the full variable domain: DSGVTQTPKHLITATGQRVTLRCSPRSGDLSVYWYQQSLDQGLQFLIQYYNGEERAKGNILERFSAQQFPDLHSELNLSSLELGDSALYFCASSPREGFSYEQYFGPGTRLTVT.

The chain has TRBV6-5 and TRBJ1-5; possibly TRBD1 for D (6 bases). V was pared by 0 bases and J by 6 bases, with 15 bases between. Germline CDR1 reads MNHEY; CDR2 reads SVGAGI. This CDR3 is 16 amino acids long. CDR3 loop: CASSYSAGAPGQPQHF. The CDR3 DNA reads as TGTGCCAGCAGTTACTCGGCAGGGGCGCCGGGTCAGCCCCAGCATTTT.

The chain uses TRBV6-5 and TRBJ2-1, with D possibly being TRBD2 (5 bases). Germline assignment: CDR1 MNHEY and CDR2 SVGAGI. This CDR3 is built from 14 residues. Trimming took 6 bases from V and 0 from J, leaving 9 bases between them. CDR3 residues: CASSGLVSYNEQFF. CDR3 bases: TGTGCCAGCAGCGGACTCGTCTCCTACAATGAGCAGTTCTTC.

This clone was detected a few times. The J gene is TRBJ1-4, the V gene TRBV4-1, with D hard to call. CDR1 and CDR2 from the germline V gene are MGHRA and YSYEKL. The CDR3 is 13 residues long. V lost 5 bases to trimming and J lost 8 bases, with 12 bases between them. CDR3 in amino acids: CASSFRRGEKLFF. The DNA of the CDR3 is TGCGCCAGCAGCTTCCGACGAGGAGAAAAACTGTTTTTT.

The V call is TRBV19, the J call TRBJ1-1; D gene ambiguous. CDR1 and CDR2 from the germline V gene are LNHDA and SQIVND (reference sequence). The CDR3 is 14 residues long. V was cut by 4 bases and J by 6 bases, with 15 bases left in between. The CDR3 region has the DNA TGTGCCAGTAGTACCGATGGGCCTCTGGCTGAAGCTTTCTTT. Translated, it gives CASSTDGPLAEAFF.

This clone was observed a few times. The chain uses TRBV6-1 and TRBJ1-2; D is uncertain. CDR1 is MNHNS and CDR2 is SASEGT in the germline V gene. Trimming stripped 2 bases from V and 7 bases from J, with 11 bases between. CDR3 length: 13 residues. The CDR3 DNA is TGTGCCAGCAGTGAATACCCCCTGAGTGGCTACACCTTC. This translates into CASSEYPLSGYTF.

The V call is TRBV9, the J call TRBJ2-5; 9 bases are a match to TRBD2. This CDR3 contains 15 residues. Germline V gene sequence: CDR1 SGDLS, CDR2 YYNGEE. V lost 7 bases to trimming and J lost 5 bases; unmatched junction nucleotides: 12. CDR3 DNA sequence: TGTGCCAGCGCCCGTCGGGCGGGGGGGCTTGAGACCCAGTACTTC. It specifies CASARRAGGLETQYF.

The DNA of the CDR3 is TGTGCCAGCTGGGACAGTAACACCGGGGAGCTGTTTTTT. Protein: CASWDSNTGELFF. V and J are TRBV28 and TRBJ2-2; 7 bases map to TRBD1. V shed 8 bases and J 2 bases; nucleotides not matched to a gene: 2. The V gene's germline CDR1 is MDHEN and CDR2 SYDVKM. The CDR3 sequence is 13 residues long. Using reference TRBV28 and TRBJ2-2 for the parts outside the CDR3, the full variable domain is DVKVTQSSRYLVKRTGEKVFLECVQDMDHENMFWYRQDPGLGLRLIYFSYDVKMKEKGDIPEGYSVSREKKERFSLILESASTNQTSMYLCASWDSNTGELFFGEGSRLTVL.

The V call is TRBV2, the J call TRBJ2-2, with a weak D call TRBD2 (5 bases). The V end was cut by 1 base, the J end by 2 bases, with 8 bases between. Germline loops: CDR1 SNHLY, CDR2 FYNNEI. The CDR3 loop spans 15 amino acids. Written as DNA, the CDR3 is TGTGCCAGCAGTGAAGGACTACCCAACACCGGGGAGCTGTTTTTT. This encodes CASSEGLPNTGELFF.

V is TRBV7-9 and J is TRBJ1-1, with TRBD1 identical over 7 bases. V dropped 6 bases and J dropped 10; count of bases not matched to a gene: 17. This CDR3 spans 15 amino acids. CDR1 SEHNR and CDR2 FQNEAQ come from the germline V gene (reference sequence). CDR3 residues: CASSSSGRGQGGAFF. CDR3 coding DNA: TGTGCCAGCAGTTCTTCCGGGAGGGGGCAGGGGGGAGCTTTCTTT.

This sequence joins TRBV5-1 and TRBJ2-5, with TRBD1 identical over 7 bases. The V gene's germline CDR1 is SGHRS and CDR2 YFSETQ. Trimming removed 2 bases from V and 2 bases from J; junction bases left unmatched: 3. CDR3 length: 14 amino acids. CDR3 region: CASSFLGQQETQYF. For the CDR3, the DNA is TGCGCCAGCAGCTTTTTGGGACAGCAAGAGACCCAGTACTTC.

This clone appeared once. The chain couples TRBV5-4 to TRBJ2-7, with 9 nucleotides matching TRBD2. After removal of 3 bases from V and 2 bases from J, the junction contained 9 bases not matched to a gene. The CDR3 has 16 amino acids. CDR1 and CDR2 (germline): SGHNT, YYREEE (reference sequence). CDR3 DNA sequence: TGTGCCAGCAGCTCAGGACGAGCGGGGGGCCCCTACGAGCAGTACTTC. Protein: CASSSGRAGGPYEQYF. The full variable domain, with the rest looked up from reference TRBV5-4 and TRBJ2-7, is ETGVTQSPTHLIKTRGQQVTLRCSSQSGHNTVSWYQQALGQGPQFIFQYYREEENGRGNFPPRFSGLQFPNYSSELNVNALELDDSALYLCASSSGRAGGPYEQYFGPGTRLTVT.